These T cell receptor beta chains were read from a single sample in a study of cytotoxic CD8 clonotypes in ibrutinib-treated CLL. TCRdb keeps only in-frame clones here, not all; method: immunoSEQ multiplex PCR. Of 200,000 to 250,000 clones in the sample, around three quarters were seen once. This sample comprised PBMCs, obtained after 24 months of ibrutinib treatment. The source is a human donor with chronic lymphocytic leukemia. CDR3s include the opening cysteine and the closing phenylalanine or tryptophan. A D gene is named only where the DNA matches it firmly. Some rows mark clone size as missing; the rest say once, few, many or name a class of expanded clone.

V	D	size	J	DNA	CDR3
TRBV28	.	few	TRBJ1-3	TGTGCCAGCAGTTCCAGGACAGTTTCAAACACCATATATTTT	CASSSRTVSNTIYF
TRBV11-2	.	.	TRBJ1-2	TGTGCCAGCAGCCTACAGGGAGGATTAAGGGATGGCTACACCTTC	CASSLQGGLRDGYTF
TRBV5-1	.	.	TRBJ2-7	TGCGCCAGCACGGAGGGAGACACCTACGAGCAGTACTTC	CASTEGDTYEQYF
TRBV6-6	TRBD2	.	TRBJ2-7	TGTGCCAGCAGCGCTAGCGGGGGCCTCTCCTACGAGCAGTACTTC	CASSASGGLSYEQYF
TRBV27	.	few	TRBJ2-1	TGTGCCAGCAGTTTTGGGGGGCTAAAGATGAATGAGCAGTTCTTC	CASSFGGLKMNEQFF
TRBV11-1	.	.	TRBJ2-7	TGTGCCAGCAGCCCGCGGCGGTTATCGGGAGTCGAGCAGTACTTC	CASSPRRLSGVEQYF
TRBV5-1	.	few	TRBJ1-5	TGCGCCAGCAGCTTGGGGCAGTACAATCAGCCCCAGCATTTT	CASSLGQYNQPQHF
TRBV29-1	.	.	TRBJ2-2	TGCAGCGTTGTAGGGTCAGGCGGGGAGCTGTTTTTT	CSVVGSGGELFF
TRBV7-3	TRBD1	.	TRBJ2-1	TGTGCCAGCAACCCCGGGACAGGGGTCTACAATGAGCAGTTCTTC	CASNPGTGVYNEQFF
TRBV27	.	few	TRBJ1-5	TGTGCCAGCAGCCGAGGGACGGCTAGCAATCAGCCCCAGCATTTT	CASSRGTASNQPQHF
TRBV29-1	.	.	TRBJ1-1	TGCAGCGTTCTCTCAAGGACAGCGAACACTGAAGCTTTCTTT	CSVLSRTANTEAFF
TRBV5-1	TRBD1	few	TRBJ2-1	TGCGCCAGCAGCTTGAGGTCAGGGGGTATCATGAATGAGCAGTTCTTC	CASSLRSGGIMNEQFF
TRBV6-6	.	.	TRBJ2-3	TGTGCCAGCACTGGAAGCGTTGCAGATACGCAGTATTTT	CASTGSVADTQYF
TRBV30	.	once	TRBJ1-4	TGTGCCTGGGCGGGGGCCTCTAATGAAAAACTGTTTTTT	CAWAGASNEKLFF
TRBV25-1	TRBD2	.	TRBJ2-3	TGTGCCAGCAGTGACCGGAGCGGGAGCTTCACAGATACGCAGTATTTT	CASSDRSGSFTDTQYF
TRBV13	.	.	TRBJ2-7	TGTGCCAGCAGCTTAAACCAGCGAACCCACGAGCAGTACTTC	CASSLNQRTHEQYF
TRBV6-6	.	.	TRBJ1-5	TGTGCCAGCACCCCCGGGCCCTTCAATCAGCCCCAGCATTTT	CASTPGPFNQPQHF
TRBV11-2	TRBD1	.	TRBJ1-2	TGTGCCAGCAGACAACAGGGGGCCGGTGGCTACACCTTC	CASRQQGAGGYTF
TRBV5-1	.	.	TRBJ2-1	TGCGCCAGCAGCTTGGTGTTGGGCAATGAGCAGTTCTTC	CASSLVLGNEQFF
TRBV18	.	.	TRBJ2-7	TGTGCCAGCTCACCAGGGGGAGAGGGGAAGCAGTACTTC	CASSPGGEGKQYF
TRBV7-2	TRBD2	once	TRBJ2-1	TGTGCCAGCAGCTCATTGGCCGGGGGGAACTACAATGAGCAGTTCTTC	CASSSLAGGNYNEQFF
TRBV18	TRBD2	.	TRBJ2-7	TGTGCCAGCTCACCCCGCGGCTTAGGGACTAGCGGGGCCTACGAGCAGTACTTC	CASSPRGLGTSGAYEQYF
TRBV7-2	TRBD1	.	TRBJ1-4	TGTGCCAGCAGCTCGCGTCCGGGACAGGTTAATGAAAAACTGTTTTTT	CASSSRPGQVNEKLFF
TRBV9	.	few	TRBJ2-3	TGTGCCAGCAGCGTAGCTGGGGATACGCAGTATTTT	CASSVAGDTQYF
TRBV21-1	.	.	TRBJ2-7	TGTGCCAGCAGCAAACCTAAGAGGGGAATATACGAGCAGTACTTC	CASSKPKRGIYEQYF
TRBV28	TRBD2	.	TRBJ2-1	TGTGCCAGCAGTTTCGGCGGGAGGGCCTTTAATGAGCAGTTCTTC	CASSFGGRAFNEQFF
TRBV5-6	.	.	TRBJ2-7	TGTGCCAGCAGCTTAGGGACCGCCGAGCAGTACTTC	CASSLGTAEQYF
TRBV27	.	.	TRBJ2-7	TGTGCCAGCAGTTTACCGGACCGCTACGAGCAGTACTTC	CASSLPDRYEQYF
TRBV5-1	TRBD1	.	TRBJ1-2	TGCGCCAGCAGCTTAGGACAGGACGTGGATGGCTACACCTTC	CASSLGQDVDGYTF
TRBV6-4	.	.	TRBJ2-3	TGTGCCAGCAGTGACTCTCTTCGGGGACTCAATACGCAGTATTTT	CASSDSLRGLNTQYF
TRBV7-9	TRBD1	many	TRBJ2-7	TGTGCCAGCACCAGGGGACAGGGAGGCTTCGAGCAGTACTTC	CASTRGQGGFEQYF
TRBV11-2	.	few	TRBJ1-5	TGTGCCAGCAGCCAAGAACCGCGGCCCCAGCATTTT	CASSQEPRPQHF
TRBV28	.	many	TRBJ2-7	TGTGCCAGCAGCGGCTACGAGCAGTACTTC	CASSGYEQYF
TRBV11-1	TRBD1	.	TRBJ1-5	TGTGCCAGCAGCGAGGACAGGGGGGGGGATCAGCCCCAGCATTTT	CASSEDRGGDQPQHF
TRBV7-9	TRBD2	once	TRBJ2-7	TGTGCCAGCAGCCCTCGGGGGGGGTGGTACGAGCAGTACTTC	CASSPRGGWYEQYF
TRBV2	.	once	TRBJ1-2	TGTGCCAGGGAGGGGTCTCGGGATGGCTACACCTTC	CAREGSRDGYTF
TRBV6-6	.	once	TRBJ1-1	TGTGCCAGCAGCACAGACAGAGACACTGAAGCTTTCTTT	CASSTDRDTEAFF